This TCR beta chain is from a study of identifying expanded T cells in peripheral blood. General study results and limits: Technical replicates showed around 1.2 changed clones; roughly two weeks roughly 15; four weeks 19. Clone count variance between roughly 2-week samples rose with total template count.

This CDR3 comprises 15 residues. The germline CDR1 and CDR2 sequences are SNHLY and FYNNEI. Data came from immunoSEQ multiplex PCR; TCRdb stores just in-frame clones and leaves some out. This table holds more than 75,000 clones, 85% to 90% found once. In regard to this clone: Its antigen is unknown. An end of the junction does not agree with germline; a read error may underlie this. In the same sample, other DNA sequences code for this CDR3.

This chain connects TRBV2 to TRBJ2-7, with D hard to call. The sequenced material came from blood. The TCR was taken from a person between 18 and 75 years old in good health. The CDR3 DNA reads as TGCGCCAGCAGTGTAGAGGCGCAGCACCCCTACGAGCAGTACTTC. This sequence encodes CASSVEAQHPYEQYF. Supplemented by reference TRBV2 and TRBJ2-7, the full variable domain reads EPEVTQTPSHQVTQMGQEVILRCVPISNHLYFYWYRQILGQKVEFLVSFYNNEISEKSEIFDDQFSVERPDGSNFTLKIRSTKLEDSAMYFCASSVEAQHPYEQYFGPGTRLTVT.